The 29 T cell receptor beta chains reported below all come from one sample, sequenced in a study of blood T cells in healthy people across ages. Next came a second PCR, run for roughly 6 to 11 cycles, which used a sample-barcoded 5' primer along with a J-beta primer mix. TCRdb re-called the 5' RACE reads with MiXCR, one entry per CDR3 protein. The sample has approximately 1.5 million distinct CDR3 sequences, less than 45% seen once. The sequencing input was blood. The receptors come from a woman aged 18-29 years in good health.

This chain joins TRBV27 and TRBJ1-6, with 8 bases matching TRBD1. The CDR3 totals 15 residues. V lost 5 bases and J lost 10; bases outside the gene matches: 10. Germline CDR1 MNHEY, CDR2 SMNVEV (reference sequence). In DNA form, the CDR3 reads TGTGCCAGCAGTCTCGGGACAGGTGGGATCTCACCCCTCCACTTT. Protein product: CASSLGTGGISPLHF.

The J gene is TRBJ2-1, the V gene TRBV7-9, with 11 nucleotides matching TRBD1. This CDR3 comprises 14 residues. The trim removed 5 bases at V and 8 bases at J, leaving 5 bases unmatched. Germline V CDR1 and CDR2: SEHNR, FQNEAQ (reference sequence). The CDR3 nucleotides read TGTGCCAGCAGCGGGGGACAGGGGGAAGATGAGCAGTTCTTC. Translating gives CASSGGQGEDEQFF. The complete variable domain, with remaining parts taken from reference TRBV7-9 and TRBJ2-1, reads DTGVSQNPRHKITKRGQNVTFRCDPISEHNRLYWYRQTLGQGPEFLTYFQNEAQLEKSRLLSDRFSAERPKGSFSTLEIQRTEQGDSAMYLCASSGGQGEDEQFFGPGTRLTVL.

The chain has TRBV7-8 and TRBJ2-1, with 13 bases lining up with TRBD2. This CDR3 region has 19 residues. The germline gives CDR1 SGHVS, CDR2 FQNEAQ. The ends lost 4 bases at V and 0 bases at J; junction bases unmatched: 9. The CDR3 nucleotides read TGTGCCAGCAGCTCTACCGGGACTAGCGGGACCGCCTCCTACAATGAGCAGTTCTTC. It is translated as CASSSTGTSGTASYNEQFF.

This rearrangement joins TRBV29-1 to TRBJ2-1; 8 nucleotides agree with TRBD1. This CDR3 contains 13 residues. CDR1 and CDR2 (germline): SQVTM, ANQGSEA. Trimming took 7 bases from V and 10 from J; bases not matched to a gene: 12. The CDR3 spells CSAFRGPTYEQFF. The CDR3 DNA sequence: TGCAGCGCCTTCAGGGGGCCTACCTACGAGCAGTTCTTC.

The CDR3 protein is CAHLRLADTDTQYF. The DNA of the CDR3 is TGTGCTCATCTGAGGCTAGCGGACACAGATACGCAGTATTTT. The V gene is TRBV7-7, the J gene TRBJ2-3; TRBD2 agrees at 7 bases. The CDR3 extends over 14 amino acids. CDR1 and CDR2 from the germline V gene are SSHAT and FNYEAQ (reference sequence). The variable domain in full, completed from reference TRBV7-7 and TRBJ2-3, reads GAGVSQSPRYKVTKRGQDVTLRCDPISSHATLYWYQQALGQGPEFLTYFNYEAQPDKSGLPSDRFSAERPEGSISTLTIQRTEQRDSAMYRCAHLRLADTDTQYFGPGTRLTVL.

The gene calls are TRBV7-9 and TRBJ2-3; unclear D gene. This CDR3 comprises 14 residues. Germline V gene sequence: CDR1 SEHNR, CDR2 FQNEAQ (reference sequence). V lost 7 bases to trimming and J lost 2 bases, with 13 bases between them. CDR3 residues: CASTPGSYTDTQYF. CDR3 nucleotide sequence: TGTGCCAGCACCCCCGGGTCCTACACAGATACGCAGTATTTT.

The chain has TRBV20-1 and TRBJ1-6; D remains ambiguous. V lost 0 bases, J lost 0 bases, and 15 bases lay in between. CDR1 is DFQATT and CDR2 is SNEGSKA in the germline V gene (reference sequence). This CDR3 is built from 18 residues. CDR3 DNA: TGCAGTGCTAGAGATCCGCGGGGTCTAAGCTCCTATAATTCACCCCTCCACTTT. Translation gives CSARDPRGLSSYNSPLHF.

A few counts support this clonotype. The chain has TRBV2 and TRBJ2-1; 12 nucleotides match TRBD2. Germline V gives CDR1 SNHLY, CDR2 FYNNEI. The CDR3 length is 16 residues. V shed 5 bases and J 8 bases; nucleotides not matched to a gene: 10. In DNA, the CDR3 is TGTGCCAGCAGTCCCGAACTAGCGGGGGGACTAGATGAGCAGTTCTTC. Translating it yields CASSPELAGGLDEQFF.

The chain links TRBV18 to TRBJ2-1, with 8 bases lining up with TRBD2. The end of the DNA fits TRBJ2-7 better, so the J call may be wrong. The CDR3 spans 17 residues. Germline CDR1 KGHSH, CDR2 LQKENI. This chain's CDR3 is CASLPRRGLGPYNEQYF. The CDR3 DNA follows: TGTGCCAGCTTGCCCCGACGGGGACTAGGCCCCTACAATGAGCAGTACTTC.

The V gene is TRBV2, the J gene TRBJ2-3, with TRBD1 matching 12 bases. The V gene's germline CDR1 is SNHLY and CDR2 FYNNEI. V gave up 6 bases and J gave up 6 bases; unmatched junction bases: 7. The CDR3 runs 15 residues. The CDR3 region is CASRGRDRGPDTQYF. DNA of the CDR3: TGTGCCAGCAGGGGCCGGGACAGGGGGCCGGATACGCAGTATTTT.

This clonotype has only a few counts. The V gene is TRBV5-1, the J gene TRBJ1-5; a weak D match, TRBD1 (5 bases). The germline V and J ends were trimmed by 4 bases and 7 bases, with 15 bases remaining between them. The germline V gene has CDR1 SGHRS and CDR2 YFSETQ. The CDR3 length is 14 residues. The CDR3 here is CASSPDSSRQPQHF. The CDR3 nucleotides are TGCGCCAGCAGCCCCGACAGCTCACGACAGCCCCAGCATTTT.

This rearrangement joins TRBV6-2 or TRBV6-3 to TRBJ2-1; D is unresolved. The CDR3 covers 14 residues. Germline CDR1 MNHEY, CDR2 SVGEGT. Trimming stripped 8 bases from V and 3 bases from J, with 14 bases between. CDR3 protein: CASHGHSFYNEQFF. The DNA for the CDR3 is TGTGCCAGCCACGGGCACAGCTTCTACAATGAGCAGTTCTTC.

The rearrangement joins TRBV4-3 to TRBJ1-1, with no clear D. Germline CDR1 is LGHNA and CDR2 is YSLEER. V was pared by 0 bases and J by 0 bases, with 11 bases between. This CDR3 is 16 amino acids long. CDR3 protein: CASSQERGRLNTEAFF. CDR3 coding DNA: TGCGCCAGCAGCCAAGAAAGAGGACGGCTGAACACTGAAGCTTTCTTT.

This chain connects TRBV20-1 to TRBJ2-3; the D gene is possibly TRBD2 (5 bases). CDR3 size: 14 residues. The V gene's germline CDR1 is DFQATT and CDR2 SNEGSKA (reference sequence). V was pared by 4 bases and J by 3 bases, with 14 bases between. The CDR3 sequence is CSAMTPGGTDTQYF. As DNA, the CDR3 is TGCAGTGCTATGACGCCCGGCGGGACAGATACGCAGTATTTT.

The chain joins TRBV15 to TRBJ1-1; D call uncertain. The V end was cut by 1 base, the J end by 6 bases, with 12 bases between. CDR1 LNHNV and CDR2 YYDKDF come from the germline V gene (reference sequence). CDR3 length: 14 amino acids. The CDR3 here is CATSRVEGLAEAFF. The CDR3 nucleotides are TGTGCCACCAGCAGAGTTGAGGGTCTGGCTGAAGCTTTCTTT.

The CDR3 is CASSNWGFYGYTF. The CDR3 DNA follows: TGTGCCAGCAGCAATTGGGGTTTCTATGGCTACACCTTC. The V and J genes are TRBV21-1 and TRBJ1-2. TRBV21-1 corresponds to a pseudogene. This CDR3 comprises 13 residues.

The chain joins TRBV6-5 to TRBJ1-5; possibly TRBD1 for D (5 bases). Per germline, CDR1 MNHEY and CDR2 SVGAGI. The CDR3 has 15 residues. Deletions cut 0 bases from V and 7 bases from J, with 13 bases between. Written as DNA, the CDR3 is TGTGCCAGCAGTTACTCGATGCAGGGCGACCAGCCCCAGCATTTT. It yields the protein CASSYSMQGDQPQHF.

The chain is built from TRBV7-8 and TRBJ2-1; 7 positions agree with TRBD2. Germline values: CDR1 SGHVS, CDR2 FQNEAQ. The CDR3 totals 21 residues. The trim removed 1 base at V and 5 bases at J, leaving 23 bases unmatched. The CDR3 sequence is CASSLVSWRLPGGSAHNEQFF. Written as DNA, the CDR3 is TGTGCCAGCAGCTTAGTTTCTTGGCGCCTCCCCGGGGGGTCCGCCCACAATGAGCAGTTCTTC.

The chain carries TRBV4-3 and TRBJ2-3; 12 bases are a match to TRBD1. This CDR3 is built from 16 residues. CDR1 is LGHNA, CDR2 YSLEER, per germline. V lost 3 bases, J lost 0 bases, and 1 base stayed unmatched. CDR3 nucleotide sequence: TGCGCCAGCAGCCAGGGGACAGGGGGCAGCACAGATACGCAGTATTTT. Encoded protein: CASSQGTGGSTDTQYF.

The gene calls are TRBV10-3 and TRBJ1-3, with 7 nucleotides matching TRBD1. CDR3 length: 14 residues. Per germline, CDR1 ENHRY and CDR2 SYGVKD. J gave up 0 bases and V 6 bases, and 2 bases lay outside the gene matches. The chain's CDR3 is CAIRRDSSGNTIYF. The CDR3 DNA is TGTGCCATCAGGAGGGACAGCTCTGGAAACACCATATATTTT.

The V gene is TRBV4-1, the J gene TRBJ2-1; TRBD1 might be the D (6 bases). The germline gives CDR1 MGHRA, CDR2 YSYEKL. This CDR3 has 14 residues. Trimming stripped 1 base from V and 11 bases from J, with 15 bases between. The CDR3 coding sequence is TGCGCCAGCAGCCAAGCCAAACAGGGAAACAAGCAGTTCTTC. Residues: CASSQAKQGNKQFF.

The chain links TRBV7-9 to TRBJ1-2; unclear D gene. Germline V lookup: CDR1 SEHNR, CDR2 FQNEAQ (reference sequence). CDR3 length: 15 residues. Trimming shortened V by 4 bases and J by 0 bases, and 12 bases separated the two germline ends. The CDR3 here is CASSSYPNSNYGYTF. The DNA for the CDR3 is TGTGCCAGCAGCTCGTACCCCAACTCTAACTATGGCTACACCTTC.

This rearrangement joins TRBV4-1 to TRBJ2-1; 7 bases are a match to TRBD2. This CDR3 has 14 residues. Trimming at V came to 4 bases and at J to 8 bases, leaving 8 bases not matched to a gene. Germline V gene data show CDR1 as MGHRA and CDR2 as YSYEKL. The CDR3 sequence: CASSLLSSGDEQFF. For the CDR3, the DNA is TGCGCCAGCAGCCTCCTATCTAGCGGCGATGAGCAGTTCTTC.

The chain is built from TRBV6-6 and TRBJ1-5; tentative D call: TRBD1 (5 bases). V was trimmed by 4 bases and J by 5 bases, leaving 12 bases between them. From germline, CDR1 is MNHNY and CDR2 SVGAGI (reference sequence). The CDR3 extends over 14 amino acids. Here the CDR3 DNA reads TGTGCCAGCAGTTCGGGACGGACCCATCAGCCCCAGCATTTT. Translating it yields CASSSGRTHQPQHF.

The V gene is TRBV30, the J gene TRBJ1-4; D remains ambiguous. V was trimmed by 2 bases and J by 0 bases, leaving 10 bases between them. Germline CDR1 GTSNPN, CDR2 SVGIG (reference sequence). The CDR3 length is 15 residues. The CDR3 region has the DNA TGTGCCTGGAGTACCGGGTTTTCAACTAATGAAAAACTGTTTTTT. This encodes CAWSTGFSTNEKLFF.

This clonotype turned up a few times. This rearrangement joins TRBV15 to TRBJ1-2; no reliable D call. Germline values: CDR1 LNHNV, CDR2 YYDKDF (reference sequence). This CDR3 spans 16 amino acids. V was pared by 1 base and J by 8 bases, with 20 bases between. CDR3 coding DNA: TGTGCCACCAGCAGAGTTCCCGACTGGGCGCACTGGGGCTACACCTTC. It yields the protein CATSRVPDWAHWGYTF.

This clonotype was seen more than once but under ten times. The chain is built from TRBV12-3 or TRBV12-4 and TRBJ2-1, with TRBD1 as a possible D gene (6 bases). The V and J ends lost 6 bases and 7 bases respectively, with 13 bases between them. The CDR3 consists of 13 residues. The CDR3 reads CASRKQGRNEQFF. DNA for the CDR3: TGTGCCAGCAGAAAACAGGGCAGGAATGAGCAGTTCTTC.

This chain joins TRBV14 and TRBJ2-7; TRBD1 is a possible D gene (5 bases). The J call may be wrong; the DNA end is better matched by TRBJ2-4. Germline V gives CDR1 SGHDN, CDR2 FVKESK. The CDR3 covers 12 residues. CDR3 amino acids: CASSPGNAIQYF. CDR3 nucleotide sequence: TGTGCCAGCAGCCCAGGGAATGCCATTCAGTACTTC.

This clonotype was observed once. The chain is built from TRBV18 and TRBJ1-1; possible D gene TRBD1, 6 bases. The V end lost 1 base, the J end lost 4 bases, and 16 bases lay between the germline ends. Germline V gives CDR1 KGHSH, CDR2 LQKENI. The CDR3 runs to 16 residues. CDR3 protein: CASSPQLGGRGTEAFF. The CDR3 region has the DNA TGTGCCAGCTCACCACAGCTCGGGGGGCGAGGCACTGAAGCTTTCTTT.